These 11 T cell receptor beta chains came from one sample sequenced in a study of shared clonotypes between healthy human individuals. Clones were sequenced by immunoSEQ multiplex PCR, and TCRdb holds only the in-frame ones, with some missing. The table records 2,500,000 or so clones, 80% to 95% of them present only once. The sequenced sample was naive CD4+ T cells from PBMCs. Subset meaning: CD45RA+ positively selected. The receptors originated from a man between 18 and 35 years old in good health. Some clones in this sample may be carry-over from other donors' samples.

The J gene is TRBJ1-3, the V gene TRBV25-1, with D possibly matching TRBD1 (6 bases). CDR1 is MGHDK and CDR2 is SYGVNS in the germline V gene. Trimming cost V 5 bases and J 7 bases, with 9 bases left between them. The CDR3 extends over 12 amino acids. The DNA of the CDR3 is TGTGCCAGCAGTCCGCAGGGGAACACCATATATTTT. Translated, it gives CASSPQGNTIYF.

This chain uses TRBV7-3 with TRBJ2-1; 8 bases match TRBD2. The CDR3 covers 16 residues. In germline, CDR1 is SGHTA, CDR2 FQGTGA. V shed 4 bases, J shed 6 bases, and the junction held 11 bases outside the gene matches. The CDR3, as DNA: TGTGCCAGCAGCTCCTTAAGCGGGAGAGGTGGCAATGAGCAGTTCTTC. It codes for CASSSLSGRGGNEQFF.

V and J are TRBV29-1 and TRBJ1-3; 10 positions match TRBD1. The CDR3 has 16 residues. The junction had 4 bases not matched to a gene; V was cut back by 0 bases and J by 2 bases. Germline CDR1 reads SQVTM; CDR2 reads ANQGSEA. In nucleotides, the CDR3 is TGCAGCGTTGAAGATCGGGGACAGGGGCCTGGAAACACCATATATTTT. This encodes CSVEDRGQGPGNTIYF.

V usage is TRBV7-3 and J usage is TRBJ2-3, with TRBD2 matching over 13 bases. This CDR3 contains 18 residues. The ends lost 5 bases at V and 3 bases at J; junction bases unmatched: 11. CDR1 SGHTA and CDR2 FQGTGA come from the germline V gene. The CDR3 region is CASSRTSGRRRVTDTQYF. The CDR3 nucleotides read TGTGCCAGCAGCCGGACTAGCGGGAGACGCCGGGTTACAGATACGCAGTATTTT.

The chain is built from TRBV6-5 and TRBJ2-7; no firm D call. Trimming took 6 bases from V and 2 from J, leaving 8 bases between them. In germline, CDR1 is MNHEY, CDR2 SVGAGI. The CDR3 has 12 amino acids. CDR3 loop: CASRTSTYEQYF. The DNA of the CDR3 is TGTGCCAGCAGGACCAGTACCTACGAGCAGTACTTC.

For this clone: Other nucleotide sequences in the sample specify the same CDR3. For the CDR3, the DNA is TGTGCCAGCTCCAGTGACAGTTACGAGCAGTACTTC. Translating it yields CASSSDSYEQYF. The J gene is TRBJ2-7, the V gene TRBV18; weak D call: TRBD1 (5 bases). Trimming shortened V by 6 bases and J by 4 bases, and 10 bases separated the two germline ends. CDR3 length: 12 residues. Germline lookup yields CDR1 KGHSH and CDR2 LQKENI.

This clone was recorded only once. The chain links TRBV9 to TRBJ2-5; 14 positions match TRBD2. V dropped 3 bases and J dropped 4; count of bases not matched to a gene: 5. CDR3 length: 16 residues. Germline V gene lookup returns CDR1 SGDLS and CDR2 YYNGEE. The CDR3 region is CASSGGTSGSGETQYF. As DNA, the CDR3 is TGTGCCAGCAGCGGAGGGACTAGCGGGAGTGGAGAGACCCAGTACTTC.

This sequence joins TRBV6-4 and TRBJ2-1; TRBD2 matches 12 bases. V shed 6 bases and J 6 bases; nucleotides not matched to a gene: 6. CDR3 size: 15 residues. Germline V gene lookup returns CDR1 MRHNA and CDR2 SNTAGT. Here the CDR3 reads CASRVLAGGVNEQFF. CDR3 DNA sequence: TGTGCCAGCAGGGTACTAGCGGGAGGTGTCAATGAGCAGTTCTTC.

This clone was counted a single time. V gene TRBV5-5 combines with J gene TRBJ2-7, with a possible D match to TRBD2 (6 bases). V was cut by 4 bases and J by 3 bases, with 17 bases left in between. The CDR3 runs 15 residues. Germline V gives CDR1 SGHKS, CDR2 YYEKEE (reference sequence). CDR3 sequence: CASSPGPRDFYEQYF. CDR3 sequence (DNA): TGTGCCAGCAGCCCTGGACCCAGGGACTTCTACGAGCAGTACTTC.

The chain links TRBV6-1 to TRBJ2-7; the D gene is possibly TRBD2 (7 bases). Germline V CDR1 and CDR2: MNHNS, SASEGT. Between the trimmed V and J ends, which lost 4 bases and 6 bases, there was a span of 16 bases. This CDR3 is 14 amino acids long. The DNA of the CDR3 is TGTGCCAGCAGTGTTGACACGGGGGGCTTCGAGCAGTACTTC. Translating gives CASSVDTGGFEQYF.

The chain uses TRBV25-1 and TRBJ2-6; D unresolved. The CDR3 runs to 13 residues. Between the trimmed V and J ends, which lost 6 bases and 2 bases, there was a span of 5 bases. Germline CDR1 is MGHDK and CDR2 is SYGVNS. The CDR3 region is CASSRPGANVLTF. The DNA of the CDR3 is TGTGCCAGCAGCAGGCCTGGGGCCAACGTCCTGACTTTC.